The next 24 T cell receptor beta chains were all read from a single sample in a study of identical twins. A single record per CDR3 protein comes from TCRdb applying MiXCR to the 5' RACE reads. This sample carries under 250,000 distinct CDR3 sequences, approximately 7.3% of them seen once, and the ten largest clones take about 5.6%. These same records also appear under a second study, on yellow fever vaccine responses in identical twins.

The sequencing input was CD8+ T cells sorted from blood. The receptor set was obtained from a young woman in good health.

The chain uses TRBV7-9 and TRBJ2-4; no clear D gene. This CDR3 comprises 13 residues. The ends were cut back, 5 bases at V and 3 bases at J, with 8 bases in the middle. The germline V gene encodes CDR1 SEHNR and CDR2 FQNEAQ (reference sequence). CDR3 amino acids: CASSEGYKNIQYF. CDR3 in DNA: TGTGCCAGCAGCGAAGGATACAAAAACATTCAGTACTTC.

This clonotype came up a few times. The chain combines TRBV27 with TRBJ1-1, with unresolved D. Trimming cost V 2 bases and J 4 bases, with 8 bases left between them. The CDR3 has 13 amino acids. Per germline, CDR1 MNHEY and CDR2 SMNVEV (reference sequence). As DNA, the CDR3 is TGTGCCAGCAGTTTAAGGGTCAGCACTGAAGCTTTCTTT. As protein: CASSLRVSTEAFF.

This clonotype has at least ten counts. In DNA, the CDR3 is TGCGCCAGCAGGAGAGCTAGCGGGGAGGGTGAGCAGTTCTTC. This gives the protein CASRRASGEGEQFF. The chain joins TRBV5-1 to TRBJ2-1, with 9 bases identical to TRBD2. With V trimmed by 5 bases and J by 9 bases, 9 bases remained unmatched. The CDR3 runs 14 residues. Germline CDR1 is SGHRS and CDR2 is YFSETQ.

The table lists this clonotype with many counts. This chain links TRBV20-1 with TRBJ2-7; D unresolved. The V end was cut by 0 bases, the J end by 3 bases, with 12 bases between. This CDR3 has 14 residues. From germline, CDR1 is DFQATT and CDR2 SNEGSKA (reference sequence). The CDR3, as DNA: TGCAGTGCTAGAGATCCCGACCGGATCTACGAGCAGTACTTC. It encodes CSARDPDRIYEQYF.

This clonotype appeared many times. The CDR3 sequence is CASSLSATNEKLFF. DNA of the CDR3: TGTGCCAGCAGTTTATCAGCAACTAATGAAAAACTGTTTTTT. The chain carries TRBV25-1 and TRBJ1-4; D is ambiguous. Germline loops: CDR1 MGHDK, CDR2 SYGVNS. This CDR3 is 14 amino acids long. The ends were cut back, 5 bases at V and 0 bases at J, with 7 bases in the middle.

This clonotype was recorded many times. V gene TRBV18 combines with J gene TRBJ2-5; 9 nucleotides align to TRBD2. This CDR3 region has 14 residues. Trimming at V came to 5 bases and at J to 3 bases, leaving 4 bases not matched to a gene. Germline V CDR1 and CDR2: KGHSH, LQKENI. The CDR3 DNA is TGTGCCAGCTCAACGACTAGCGGAGAAGAGACCCAGTACTTC. Translation gives CASSTTSGEETQYF.

This clonotype has just a few counts. The chain uses TRBV4-1 and TRBJ2-7; 9 bases fit TRBD1. CDR3 length: 17 residues. The J segment lost 1 base and the V segment lost 4 bases, leaving 11 bases of the junction unmatched. Per the germline V gene, CDR1 is MGHRA and CDR2 is YSYEKL. CDR3: CASSLKIGGQGSYEQYF. The CDR3 nucleotides are TGCGCCAGCAGCCTTAAAATAGGCGGACAGGGGTCCTACGAGCAGTACTTC.

With respect to this clonotype: Given a much more abundant clone one base away, this may be a read error. The chain has TRBV24-1 and TRBJ2-3; D tentatively fits TRBD1 or TRBD2 (6 bases each). The germline V gene has CDR1 KGHDR and CDR2 SFDVKD. V was pared by 0 bases and J by 7 bases, with 22 bases between. The CDR3 is made up of 18 amino acids. The CDR3 DNA follows: TGTGCCACCAGTGATTTGGGGGATAAGGGGGGTTCTCGGCATACGCAGTATTTT. Encoded protein: CATSDLGDKGGSRHTQYF.

The chain links TRBV20-1 to TRBJ2-1; 13 bases line up with TRBD2. J was trimmed by 4 bases and V by 5 bases; bases with no gene match: 8. This CDR3 has 16 amino acids. Germline CDR1 DFQATT, CDR2 SNEGSKA (reference sequence). The CDR3 spells CSAVQLAGGQYNEQFF. The CDR3 DNA reads TGCAGTGCTGTCCAACTAGCGGGAGGGCAATACAATGAGCAGTTCTTC.

The sample holds a few counts of this clonotype. The V and J genes are TRBV10-3 and TRBJ2-2; tentatively, D is TRBD2 (5 bases). The CDR3 runs 20 residues. Germline CDR1 ENHRY, CDR2 SYGVKD. Trimming removed 3 bases at V and 0 bases at J, with 23 bases between. The CDR3 region is CAISEDLSLARRANTGELFF. As DNA, the CDR3 is TGTGCCATCAGTGAAGATCTTAGCCTAGCTCGACGCGCGAACACCGGGGAGCTGTTTTTT.

This clonotype occurred many times. V usage is TRBV11-2 and J usage is TRBJ2-1; possible D gene TRBD2, 6 bases. There are 18 residues in the CDR3. Germline V gives CDR1 SGHAT, CDR2 FQNNGV. Trimming stripped 0 bases from V and 0 bases from J, with 15 bases between. CDR3 protein: CASSLDVGAGSSYNEQFF. As DNA, the CDR3 is TGTGCCAGCAGCTTAGATGTTGGGGCGGGGAGCTCCTACAATGAGCAGTTCTTC.

This clonotype was recorded a few times. V is TRBV14 and J is TRBJ2-7, with 8 bases matching TRBD2. In germline, CDR1 is SGHDN, CDR2 FVKESK. CDR3 length: 15 amino acids. Trimming at V came to 1 base and at J to 3 bases, leaving 5 bases not matched to a gene. The CDR3 loop is CASSQGGLGNYEQYF. For the CDR3, the DNA is TGTGCCAGCAGCCAAGGGGGACTAGGGAACTACGAGCAGTACTTC.

This clonotype occurred a few times. The rearrangement joins TRBV7-6 to TRBJ2-5; 10 bases fit TRBD1. CDR1 is SGHVS, CDR2 FNYEAQ, per germline. The CDR3 runs to 14 residues. Germline trimming cut 0 bases from V and 10 bases from J; bases unmatched to any gene: 5. The CDR3 DNA reads as TGTGCCAGCAGCTTAGCCTGGACAGGGGGTATCCAGTACTTC. Translation: CASSLAWTGGIQYF.

This rearrangement joins TRBV28 to TRBJ2-2; no definite D call. Trimming pared 3 bases from V and 0 bases from J, leaving 5 bases between. Germline CDR1 and CDR2: MDHEN and SYDVKM. The CDR3 consists of 14 residues. The CDR3 is CASSFYANTGELFF. The CDR3 DNA reads TGTGCCAGCAGTTTCTACGCGAACACCGGGGAGCTGTTTTTT.

This clonotype was counted between two and nine times. The V call is TRBV12-3 or TRBV12-4, the J call TRBJ1-4; the D is unclear. Trimming removed 7 bases from V and 7 bases from J, with 10 bases in between. This CDR3 has 12 amino acids. The CDR3 protein is CASTLTGEKLFF. The CDR3 bases are TGTGCCAGCACCCTGACGGGTGAAAAACTGTTTTTT.

This clonotype was observed many times. The V gene is TRBV9, the J gene TRBJ2-3; D call uncertain. The CDR3 is 13 amino acids. Trimming took off 0 bases at V and 3 bases at J, with 5 bases between the two ends. Germline V lookup: CDR1 SGDLS, CDR2 YYNGEE. The CDR3 spells CASSVETTDTQYF. CDR3 DNA: TGTGCCAGCAGCGTAGAAACTACAGATACGCAGTATTTT.

The chain couples TRBV11-2 to TRBJ2-7; the match to TRBD1 covers 7 bases. With 1 base clipped from V and 4 bases from J, the junction kept 7 bases outside the gene matches. The CDR3 runs 15 residues. Germline V gene sequence: CDR1 SGHAT, CDR2 FQNNGV. DNA of the CDR3: TGTGCCAGCAGCTTAGGACAGGGTTCTGGATACGAGCAGTACGTC. The encoded protein is CASSLGQGSGYEQYV.

This clonotype showed up many times. This chain uses TRBV12-3 or TRBV12-4 with TRBJ2-1, with D perhaps matching TRBD1 (6 bases). The CDR3 totals 16 residues. Between the trimmed V and J ends, which lost 5 bases and 0 bases, there was a span of 14 bases. CDR3 DNA: TGTGCCAGCAGTCCACCGGGACAAAGCTCCTACAATGAGCAGTTCTTC. Protein product: CASSPPGQSSYNEQFF.

This clonotype was found many times. V and J are TRBV11-3 and TRBJ2-1; D remains unclear. V gave up 0 bases and J gave up 7 bases, with 4 bases separating them. The CDR3 is 12 residues long. Looked up from germline, CDR1 is SGHNT and CDR2 is YENEEA. The CDR3 nucleotides are TGTGCCAGCAGCTTAGATCTGAATGAGCAGTTCTTC. Amino acid sequence: CASSLDLNEQFF.

The chain links TRBV6-1 to TRBJ2-1, with 9 bases identical to TRBD1. This CDR3 has 14 amino acids. The V gene end was trimmed by 7 bases and the J gene end by 6 bases; junction bases not matched to a gene: 7. Germline CDR1 reads MNHNS; CDR2 reads SASEGT. The DNA of the CDR3 is TGTGCCAGCATGGGGACAGGGAAATTCAATGAGCAGTTCTTC. Translated, it gives CASMGTGKFNEQFF.

V and J are TRBV3-1 and TRBJ1-1; no clear D gene. The CDR3 consists of 16 residues. Germline V gives CDR1 LGHDT, CDR2 YNNKEL (reference sequence). Trimming took off 1 base at V and 7 bases at J, with 19 bases between the two ends. The CDR3 nucleotides read TGTGCCAGCAGCCAAGCCCATGACTTGCGTTATAATGAAGCTTTCTTT. Amino acids: CASSQAHDLRYNEAFF.

The chain employs TRBV7-9 and TRBJ2-3; 10 positions match TRBD2. Germline V lookup: CDR1 SEHNR, CDR2 FQNEAQ (reference sequence). The ends lost 3 bases at V and 6 bases at J; junction bases unmatched: 9. The CDR3 has 16 residues. The CDR3 loop reads CASSLSSGRPRDTQYF. DNA for the CDR3: TGTGCCAGCAGCTTGAGTAGCGGGAGGCCGCGTGATACGCAGTATTTT.

In this sample, this clonotype turned up once. The gene calls are TRBV3-1 and TRBJ2-7; D unclear. Trimming stripped 1 base from V and 2 bases from J, with 12 bases between. CDR3 length: 15 amino acids. CDR1 is LGHDT, CDR2 YNNKEL, per germline (reference sequence). The DNA of the CDR3 is TGTGCCAGCAGCCAAGGGTGGCAGGCTGCCTACGAGCAGTACGTC. Translation gives CASSQGWQAAYEQYV.

There are many counts of this clonotype. The rearrangement links TRBV2 to TRBJ2-3, with 7 nucleotides matching TRBD1. From germline, CDR1 is SNHLY and CDR2 FYNNEI. The CDR3 runs to 15 residues. V lost 5 bases and J lost 3; bases outside the gene matches: 8. This CDR3 is CASSSSGGRTDTQYF. In nucleotides, the CDR3 is TGTGCCAGCAGTTCTTCAGGGGGTAGGACAGATACGCAGTATTTT.